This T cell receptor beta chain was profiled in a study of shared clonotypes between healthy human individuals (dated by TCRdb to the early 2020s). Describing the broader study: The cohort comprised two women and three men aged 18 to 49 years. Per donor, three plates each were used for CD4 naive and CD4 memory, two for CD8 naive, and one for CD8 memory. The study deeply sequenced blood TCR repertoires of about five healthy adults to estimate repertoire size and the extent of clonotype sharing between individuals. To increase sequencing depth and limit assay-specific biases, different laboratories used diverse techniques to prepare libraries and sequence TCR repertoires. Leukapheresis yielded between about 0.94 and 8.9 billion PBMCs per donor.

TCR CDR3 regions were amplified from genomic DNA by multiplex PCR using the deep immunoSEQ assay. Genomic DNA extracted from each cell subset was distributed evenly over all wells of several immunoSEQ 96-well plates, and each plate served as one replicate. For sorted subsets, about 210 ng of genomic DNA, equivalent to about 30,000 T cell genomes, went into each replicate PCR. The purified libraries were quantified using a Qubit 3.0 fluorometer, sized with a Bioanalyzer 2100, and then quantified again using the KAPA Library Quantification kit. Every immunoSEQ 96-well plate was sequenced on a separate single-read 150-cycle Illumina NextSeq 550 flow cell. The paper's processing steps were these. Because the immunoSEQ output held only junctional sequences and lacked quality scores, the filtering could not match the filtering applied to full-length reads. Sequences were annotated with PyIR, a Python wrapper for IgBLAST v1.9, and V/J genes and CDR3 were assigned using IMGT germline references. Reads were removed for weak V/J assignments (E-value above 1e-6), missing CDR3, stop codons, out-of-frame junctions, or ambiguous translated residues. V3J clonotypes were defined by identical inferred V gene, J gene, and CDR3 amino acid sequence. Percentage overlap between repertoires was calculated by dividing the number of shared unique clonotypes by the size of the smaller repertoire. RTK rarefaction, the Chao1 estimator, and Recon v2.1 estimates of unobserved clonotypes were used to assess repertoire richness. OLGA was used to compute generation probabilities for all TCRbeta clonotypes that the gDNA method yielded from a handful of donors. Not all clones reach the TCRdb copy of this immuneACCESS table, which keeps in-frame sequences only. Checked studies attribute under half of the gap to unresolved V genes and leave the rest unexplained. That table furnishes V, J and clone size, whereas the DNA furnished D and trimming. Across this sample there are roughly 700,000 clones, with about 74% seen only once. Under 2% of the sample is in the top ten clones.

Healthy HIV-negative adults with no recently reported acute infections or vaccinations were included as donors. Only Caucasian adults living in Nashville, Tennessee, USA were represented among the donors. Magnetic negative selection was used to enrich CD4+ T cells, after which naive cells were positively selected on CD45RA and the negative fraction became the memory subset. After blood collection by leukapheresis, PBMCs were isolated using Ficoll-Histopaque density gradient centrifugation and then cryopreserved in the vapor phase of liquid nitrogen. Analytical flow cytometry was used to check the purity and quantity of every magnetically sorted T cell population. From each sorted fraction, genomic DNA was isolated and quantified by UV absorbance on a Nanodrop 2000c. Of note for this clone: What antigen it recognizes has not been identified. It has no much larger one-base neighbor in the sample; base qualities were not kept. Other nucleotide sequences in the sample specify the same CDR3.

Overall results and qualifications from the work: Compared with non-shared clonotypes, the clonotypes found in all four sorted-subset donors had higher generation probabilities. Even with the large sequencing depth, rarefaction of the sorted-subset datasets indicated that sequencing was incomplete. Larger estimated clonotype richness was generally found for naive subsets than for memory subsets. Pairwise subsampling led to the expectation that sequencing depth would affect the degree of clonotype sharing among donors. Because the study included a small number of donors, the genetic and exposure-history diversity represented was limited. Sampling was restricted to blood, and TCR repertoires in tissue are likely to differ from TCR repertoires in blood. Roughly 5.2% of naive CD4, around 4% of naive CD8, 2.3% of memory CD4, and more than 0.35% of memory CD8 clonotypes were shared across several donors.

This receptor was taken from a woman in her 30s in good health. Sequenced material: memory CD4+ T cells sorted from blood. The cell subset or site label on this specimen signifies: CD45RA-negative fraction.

The DNA sequence is given as TGTGCCAGCAGTACCCGACAGGGCAATCAGCCCCAGCATTTT. Its translation is CASSTRQGNQPQHF. The sequence is built from TRBV2 and TRBJ1-5; the best D guess is TRBD1, with 6 bases matching. V is clipped by 5 bases and J by 2 bases, and the sequence between their germline boundaries is 10 bases long. The cysteine opens and the phenylalanine closes a CDR3 of 14 amino acids. Just CDR3 DNA is preserved here, 42 bases in frame from base 1. The germline V gene supplies CDR1 SNHLY and CDR2 FYNNEI.